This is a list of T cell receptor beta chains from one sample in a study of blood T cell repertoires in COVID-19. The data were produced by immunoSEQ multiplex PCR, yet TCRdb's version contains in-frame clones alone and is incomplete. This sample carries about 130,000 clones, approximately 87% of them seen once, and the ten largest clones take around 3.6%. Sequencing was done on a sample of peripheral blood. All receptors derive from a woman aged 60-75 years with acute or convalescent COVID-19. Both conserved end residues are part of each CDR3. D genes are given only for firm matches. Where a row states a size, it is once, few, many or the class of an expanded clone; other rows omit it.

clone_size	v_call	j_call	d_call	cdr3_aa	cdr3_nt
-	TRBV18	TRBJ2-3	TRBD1	CASSQKTGLSTDTQYF	TGTGCCAGCTCTCAAAAGACAGGGCTCAGCACAGATACGCAGTATTTT
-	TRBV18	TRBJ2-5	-	CASRDTQETQYF	TGTGCCAGCAGGGACACCCAAGAGACCCAGTACTTC
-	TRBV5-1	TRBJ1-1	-	CASSLREGAGTEAFF	TGCGCCAGCAGCTTGAGGGAGGGAGCCGGGACTGAAGCTTTCTTT
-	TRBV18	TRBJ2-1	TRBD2	CASSPRQGLAGENEQFF	TGTGCCAGCTCACCACGTCAGGGACTAGCGGGAGAGAATGAGCAGTTCTTC
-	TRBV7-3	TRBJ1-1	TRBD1	CASSLQGATEAFF	TGTGCCAGCAGCTTACAGGGGGCGACTGAAGCTTTCTTT
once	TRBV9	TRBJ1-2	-	CASSAAPFSEEVGGYTF	TGTGCCAGCAGCGCAGCTCCCTTTTCTGAGGAGGTTGGTGGCTACACCTTC
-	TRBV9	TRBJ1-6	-	CASSVGSGISPLHF	TGTGCCAGCAGCGTAGGATCGGGAATCTCACCCCTCCACTTT
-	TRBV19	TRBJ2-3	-	CASSVGLRLATQYF	TGTGCCAGTAGTGTAGGGCTCCGCCTAGCTACGCAGTATTTT
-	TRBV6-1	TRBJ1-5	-	CASSEDSSNQPQHF	TGTGCCAGCAGTGAGGACAGTAGCAATCAGCCCCAGCATTTT
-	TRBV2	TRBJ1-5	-	CASSEAGVAEPQHF	TGTGCCAGCAGTGAGGCCGGGGTCGCCGAACCCCAGCATTTT
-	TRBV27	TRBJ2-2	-	CASSSLGWNTGELFF	TGTGCCAGCAGTTCCCTAGGATGGAACACCGGGGAGCTGTTTTTT
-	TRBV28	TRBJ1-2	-	CASSLAPDTYGYTF	TGTGCCAGCAGTTTAGCGCCGGACACCTATGGCTACACCTTC
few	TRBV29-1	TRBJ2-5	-	CSTSSGKLGQETQYF	TGCAGCACCTCCTCGGGGAAATTGGGACAAGAGACCCAGTACTTC
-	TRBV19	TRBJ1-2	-	CASTEQGGASYGYTF	TGTGCCAGTACCGAGCAGGGCGGTGCTTCCTATGGCTACACCTTC
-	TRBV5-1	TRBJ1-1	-	CASSLDGRGTEAFF	TGCGCCAGCAGCTTGGACGGGCGAGGGACTGAAGCTTTCTTT
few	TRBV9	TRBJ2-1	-	CASSPGLNSYNEQFF	TGTGCCAGCAGCCCCGGACTGAACTCCTACAATGAGCAGTTCTTC
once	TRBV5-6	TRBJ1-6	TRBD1	CASSLAQGEYSPLHF	TGTGCCAGCAGCTTGGCTCAGGGGGAGTATTCACCCCTCCACTTT
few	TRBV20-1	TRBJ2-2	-	CSARSYGELFF	TGCAGTGCTAGATCTTACGGGGAGCTGTTTTTT
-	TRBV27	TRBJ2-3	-	CASSPPPRVGRIDTQYF	TGTGCCAGCAGTCCCCCTCCCCGGGTGGGGCGAATAGATACGCAGTATTTT
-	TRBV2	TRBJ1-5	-	CASSAPGTPHDPQHF	TGTGCCAGCAGCGCACCCGGGACACCGCATGACCCCCAGCATTTT
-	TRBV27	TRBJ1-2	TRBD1	CASSPLSPDRGYGYTF	TGTGCCAGCAGTCCCCTTTCCCCCGACAGGGGCTATGGCTACACCTTC
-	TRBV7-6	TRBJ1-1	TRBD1	CASSLMTGAVDTEAFF	TGTGCCAGCAGCTTAATGACAGGGGCGGTGGACACTGAAGCTTTCTTT
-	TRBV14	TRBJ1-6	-	CASSQTTGYNSPLHF	TGTGCCAGCAGCCAGACGACAGGATATAATTCACCCCTCCACTTT
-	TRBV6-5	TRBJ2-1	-	CASSYTSPYYNEQFF	TGTGCCAGCAGTTACACGAGTCCGTACTACAATGAGCAGTTCTTC
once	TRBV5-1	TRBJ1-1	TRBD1	CASSHGTEAPLEAFF	TGCGCCAGCAGCCACGGGACAGAGGCGCCGTTAGAAGCTTTCTTT
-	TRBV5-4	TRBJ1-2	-	CASSPGNSLNYGYTF	TGTGCCAGCAGCCCAGGGAACAGCCTGAACTATGGCTACACCTTC